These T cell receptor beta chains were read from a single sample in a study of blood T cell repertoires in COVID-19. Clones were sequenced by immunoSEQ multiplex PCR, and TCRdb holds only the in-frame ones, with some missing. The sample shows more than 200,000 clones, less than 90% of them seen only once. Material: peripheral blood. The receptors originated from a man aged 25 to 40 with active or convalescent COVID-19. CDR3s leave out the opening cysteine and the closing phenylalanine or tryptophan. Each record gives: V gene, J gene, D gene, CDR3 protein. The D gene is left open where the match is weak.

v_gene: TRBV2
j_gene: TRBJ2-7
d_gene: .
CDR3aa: ASGRGPQGLWDYEQY

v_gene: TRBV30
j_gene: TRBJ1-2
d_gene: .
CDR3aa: AWTRAGQFNYGYT

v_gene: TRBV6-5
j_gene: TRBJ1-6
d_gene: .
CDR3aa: ASTEGEAYNSPLH

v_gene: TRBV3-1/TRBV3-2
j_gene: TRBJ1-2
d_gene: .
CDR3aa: ASSPGAGVDGYT

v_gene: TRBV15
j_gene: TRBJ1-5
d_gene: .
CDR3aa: ATSRDLDQPQH

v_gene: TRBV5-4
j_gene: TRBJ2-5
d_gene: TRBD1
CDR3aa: ASSRDSTYQETQY

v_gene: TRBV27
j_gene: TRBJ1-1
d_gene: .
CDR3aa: ASSLVENTEAF

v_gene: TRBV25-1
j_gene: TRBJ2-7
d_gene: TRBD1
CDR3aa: ATSDRGYEQY

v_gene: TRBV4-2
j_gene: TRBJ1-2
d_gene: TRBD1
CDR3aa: ASSQDSGTVYGYT

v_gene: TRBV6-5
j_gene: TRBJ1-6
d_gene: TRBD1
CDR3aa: ASTHTGTGGAPLH

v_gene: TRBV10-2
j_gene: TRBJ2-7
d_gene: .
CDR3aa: ASSRYRGADYEQY

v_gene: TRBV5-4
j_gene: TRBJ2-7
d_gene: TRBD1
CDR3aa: ASSFSTGGSYEQY

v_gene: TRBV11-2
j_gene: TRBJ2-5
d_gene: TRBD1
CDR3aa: ASSLEDRRQETQY

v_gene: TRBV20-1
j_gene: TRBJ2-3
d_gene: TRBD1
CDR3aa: SASSGTGATDTQY

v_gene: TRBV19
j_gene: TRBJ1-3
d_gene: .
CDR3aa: ASSIPPEAGNTIY

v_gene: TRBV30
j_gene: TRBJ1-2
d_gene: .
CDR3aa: ASSGQWAGYT

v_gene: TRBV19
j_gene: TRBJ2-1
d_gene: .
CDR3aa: ASSIDRDWSSYNEQF

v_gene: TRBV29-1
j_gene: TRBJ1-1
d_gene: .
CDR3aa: SVMGGTEAF

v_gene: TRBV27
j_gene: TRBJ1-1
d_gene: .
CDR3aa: ASSFVPGTEAF

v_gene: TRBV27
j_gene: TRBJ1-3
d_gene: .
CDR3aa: ASRRGLTGNTIY

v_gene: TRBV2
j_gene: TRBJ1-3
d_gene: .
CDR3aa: ASSKNRDAGNTIY

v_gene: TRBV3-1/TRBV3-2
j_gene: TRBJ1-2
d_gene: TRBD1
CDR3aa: ASSQGTGINYGYT

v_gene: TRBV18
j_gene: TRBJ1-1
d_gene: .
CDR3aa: ASSPTRQGGNTEAF

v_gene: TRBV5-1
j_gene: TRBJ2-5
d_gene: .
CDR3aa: ASRNGGLRGETQY

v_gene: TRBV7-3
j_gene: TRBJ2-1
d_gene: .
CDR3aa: ASSLSLVFPYNEQF

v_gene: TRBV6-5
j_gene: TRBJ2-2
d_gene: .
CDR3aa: ASSSPGTGELF

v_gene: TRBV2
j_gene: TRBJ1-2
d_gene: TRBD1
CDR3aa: ARGQGPNYGYT

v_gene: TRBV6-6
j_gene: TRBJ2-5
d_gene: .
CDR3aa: ASSYLWGGGETQY

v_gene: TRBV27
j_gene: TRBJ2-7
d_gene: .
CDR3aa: ASSLLGDEQY

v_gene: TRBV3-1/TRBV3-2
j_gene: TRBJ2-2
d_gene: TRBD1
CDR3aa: ASSATGAIDTGELF

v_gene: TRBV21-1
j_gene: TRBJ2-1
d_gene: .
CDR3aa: ASIPSGLSNEQF

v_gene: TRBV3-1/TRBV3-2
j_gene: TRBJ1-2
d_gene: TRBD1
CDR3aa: ASSQVGKQGANGYT

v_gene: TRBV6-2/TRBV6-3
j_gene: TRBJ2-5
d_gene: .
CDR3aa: ASSYPFRGADQETQY

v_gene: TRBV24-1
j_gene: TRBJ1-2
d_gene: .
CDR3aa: ATSDSAVSYGYT

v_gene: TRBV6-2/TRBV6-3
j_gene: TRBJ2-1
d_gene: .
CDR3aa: ASSSGQGYYNEQF